This TCR beta chain came from a study of human T cells and chemical hapten exposure. Across the study: Small discrepancies in pooled library volume mainly accounted for the varying TCR yields per sample.

V lost 6 bases and J 6 bases, leaving 9 bases between the germline ends. The CDR3 runs 12 residues. CDR1 is MDHEN, CDR2 SYDVKM, per germline. This clonotype was seen only a few times. Antigen specificity is unknown. The time point here: healthy volunteer bleed at 6 weeks. Unfractionated whole blood was the source of the extracted total RNA. The study's findings and limits: There was no change with DPC sensitization in TCRs above 1 in 1000 frequency.

Individual cDNA molecules in this library carried unique molecular identifiers. Original data processing: Across samples, TCR counts had a median of about 92,000 and ranged from roughly 20,000 to 690,600. TCRdb reanalysed the RACE reads using MiXCR and keeps one entry per CDR3 protein. The V and J calls and clone size are TCRdb's, not the authors'. The table has 30,000 to 35,000 distinct CDR3 sequences, less than 5.5% seen once. Sequencing input: whole blood. This rearrangement joins TRBV28 to TRBJ1-5; D uncertain. This clonotype was sampled from a human donor in good health. Some clones in this sample may be carry-over from other donors' samples. The CDR3 is CASSSGPQPQHF. CDR3 sequence (DNA): TGTGCCAGCAGCAGCGGCCCTCAGCCCCAGCATTTT.